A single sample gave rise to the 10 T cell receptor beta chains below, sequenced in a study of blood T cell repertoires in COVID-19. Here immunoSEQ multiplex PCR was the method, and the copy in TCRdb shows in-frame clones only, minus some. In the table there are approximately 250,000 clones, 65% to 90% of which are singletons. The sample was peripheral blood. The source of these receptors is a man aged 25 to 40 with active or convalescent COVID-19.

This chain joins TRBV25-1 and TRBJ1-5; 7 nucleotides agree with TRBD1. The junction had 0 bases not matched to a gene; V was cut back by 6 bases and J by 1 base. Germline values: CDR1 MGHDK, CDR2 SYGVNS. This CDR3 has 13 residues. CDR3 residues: CASRQGSNQPQHF. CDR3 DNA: TGTGCCAGCAGACAGGGGAGCAATCAGCCCCAGCATTTT.

CDR3 protein: CASSQDGGQGAGNTIYF. CDR3 coding DNA: TGCGCCAGCAGCCAAGACGGTGGCCAGGGGGCGGGAAACACCATATATTTT. The chain recombines TRBV4-1 with TRBJ1-3; 8 bases agree with TRBD1. CDR1 MGHRA and CDR2 YSYEKL come from the germline V gene. This CDR3 contains 17 residues. J was trimmed by 4 bases and V by 0 bases; bases with no gene match: 8.

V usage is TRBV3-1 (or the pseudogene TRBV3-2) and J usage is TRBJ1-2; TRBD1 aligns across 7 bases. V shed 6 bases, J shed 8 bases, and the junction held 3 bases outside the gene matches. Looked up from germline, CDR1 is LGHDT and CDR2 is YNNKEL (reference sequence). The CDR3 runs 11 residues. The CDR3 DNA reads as TGTGCCAGCAGGCAGACAGGGGGCTACACCTTC. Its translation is CASRQTGGYTF.

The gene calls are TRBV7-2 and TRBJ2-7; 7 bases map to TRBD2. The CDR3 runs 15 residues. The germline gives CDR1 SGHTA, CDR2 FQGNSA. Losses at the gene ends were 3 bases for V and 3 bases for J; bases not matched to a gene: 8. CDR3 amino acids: CASSLIGTTNYEQYF. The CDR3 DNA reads TGTGCCAGCAGCTTGATAGGGACTACTAACTACGAGCAGTACTTC. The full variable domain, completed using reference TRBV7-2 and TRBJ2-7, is GAGVSQSPSNKVTEKGKDVELRCDPISGHTALYWYRQSLGQGLEFLIYFQGNSAPDKSGLPSDRFSAERTGGSVSTLTIQRTQQEDSAVYLCASSLIGTTNYEQYFGPGTRLTVT.

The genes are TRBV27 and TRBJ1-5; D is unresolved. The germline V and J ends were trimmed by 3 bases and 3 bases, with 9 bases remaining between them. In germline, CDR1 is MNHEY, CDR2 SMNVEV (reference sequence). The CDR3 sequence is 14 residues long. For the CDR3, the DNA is TGTGCCAGCAGTTTCGGAGCGATCAATCAGCCCCAGCATTTT. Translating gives CASSFGAINQPQHF.

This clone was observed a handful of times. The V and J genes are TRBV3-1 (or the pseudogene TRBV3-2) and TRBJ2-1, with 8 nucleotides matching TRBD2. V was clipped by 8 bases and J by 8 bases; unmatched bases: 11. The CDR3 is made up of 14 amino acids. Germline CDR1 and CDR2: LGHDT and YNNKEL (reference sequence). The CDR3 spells CASRKGGLEDEQFF. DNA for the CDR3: TGTGCCAGCCGAAAGGGGGGACTAGAGGATGAGCAGTTCTTC.

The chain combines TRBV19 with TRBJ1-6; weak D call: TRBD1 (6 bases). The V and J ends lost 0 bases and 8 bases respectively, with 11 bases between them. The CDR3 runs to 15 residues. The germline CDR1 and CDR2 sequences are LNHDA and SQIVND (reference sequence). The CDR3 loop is CASSIEGQGYSPLHF. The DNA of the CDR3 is TGTGCCAGTAGTATAGAGGGGCAGGGGTATTCACCCCTCCACTTT.

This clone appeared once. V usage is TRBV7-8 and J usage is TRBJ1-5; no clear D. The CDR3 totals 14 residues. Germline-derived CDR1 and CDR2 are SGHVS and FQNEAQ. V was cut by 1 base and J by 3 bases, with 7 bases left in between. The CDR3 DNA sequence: TGTGCCAGCAGCTTAGATGGGCTCAATCAGCCCCAGCATTTT. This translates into CASSLDGLNQPQHF.

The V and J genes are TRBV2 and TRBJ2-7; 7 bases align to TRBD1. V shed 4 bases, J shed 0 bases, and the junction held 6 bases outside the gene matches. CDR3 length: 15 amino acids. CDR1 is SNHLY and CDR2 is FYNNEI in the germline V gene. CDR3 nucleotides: TGTGCCAGCAGTGTGGCCGACAGGGACTCCTACGAGCAGTACTTC. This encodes CASSVADRDSYEQYF.

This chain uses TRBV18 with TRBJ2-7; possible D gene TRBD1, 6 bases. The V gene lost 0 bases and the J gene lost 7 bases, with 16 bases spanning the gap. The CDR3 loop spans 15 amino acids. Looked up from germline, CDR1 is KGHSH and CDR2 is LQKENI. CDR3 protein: CASSPPETGWQEQYF. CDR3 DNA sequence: TGTGCCAGCTCACCACCGGAGACAGGCTGGCAAGAGCAGTACTTC.